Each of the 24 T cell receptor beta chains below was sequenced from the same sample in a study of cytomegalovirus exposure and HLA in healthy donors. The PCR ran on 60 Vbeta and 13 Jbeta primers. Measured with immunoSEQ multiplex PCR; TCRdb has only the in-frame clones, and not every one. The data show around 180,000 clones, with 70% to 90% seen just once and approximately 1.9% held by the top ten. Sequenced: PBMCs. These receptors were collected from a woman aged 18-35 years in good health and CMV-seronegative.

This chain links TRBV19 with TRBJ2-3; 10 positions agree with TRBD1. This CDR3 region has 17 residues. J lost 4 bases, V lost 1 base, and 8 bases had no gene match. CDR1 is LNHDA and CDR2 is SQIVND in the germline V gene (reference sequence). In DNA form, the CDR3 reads TGTGCCAGTAGTATAGCCCTTCTTGGACAGGGGGCAGATACGCAGTATTTT. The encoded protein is CASSIALLGQGADTQYF.

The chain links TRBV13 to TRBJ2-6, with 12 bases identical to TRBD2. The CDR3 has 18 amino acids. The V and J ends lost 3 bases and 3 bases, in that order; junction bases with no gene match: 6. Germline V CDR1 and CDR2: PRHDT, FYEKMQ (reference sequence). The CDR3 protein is CASSFPTSGSFGANVLTF. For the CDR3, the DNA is TGTGCCAGCAGCTTCCCGACTAGCGGGAGCTTTGGGGCCAACGTCCTGACTTTC.

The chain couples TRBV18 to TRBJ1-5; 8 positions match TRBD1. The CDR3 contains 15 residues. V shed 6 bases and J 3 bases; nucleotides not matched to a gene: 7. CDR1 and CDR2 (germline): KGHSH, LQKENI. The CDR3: CASSLQGGVNQPQHF. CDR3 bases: TGTGCCAGCTCTCTACAGGGGGGCGTCAATCAGCCCCAGCATTTT.

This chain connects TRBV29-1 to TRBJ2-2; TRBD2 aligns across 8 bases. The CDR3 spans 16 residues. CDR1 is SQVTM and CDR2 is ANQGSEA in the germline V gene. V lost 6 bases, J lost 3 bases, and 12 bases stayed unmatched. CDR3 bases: TGCAGCGTATCGGTAGCGGGGAATAGAGACACCGGGGAGCTGTTTTTT. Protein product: CSVSVAGNRDTGELFF.

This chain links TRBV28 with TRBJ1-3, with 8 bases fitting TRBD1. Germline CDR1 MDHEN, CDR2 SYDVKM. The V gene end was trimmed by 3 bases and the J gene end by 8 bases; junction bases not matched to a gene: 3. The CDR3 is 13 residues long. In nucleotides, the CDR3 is TGTGCCAGCAGTTTCACAGGGGGGTACACCATATATTTT. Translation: CASSFTGGYTIYF.

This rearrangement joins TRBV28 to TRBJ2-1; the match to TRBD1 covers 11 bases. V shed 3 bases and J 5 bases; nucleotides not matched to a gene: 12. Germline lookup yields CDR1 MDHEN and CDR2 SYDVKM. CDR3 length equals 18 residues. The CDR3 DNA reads TGTGCCAGCAGTTTCATCCAGGGACAGGGGGTTTTCAACAATGAGCAGTTCTTC. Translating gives CASSFIQGQGVFNNEQFF.

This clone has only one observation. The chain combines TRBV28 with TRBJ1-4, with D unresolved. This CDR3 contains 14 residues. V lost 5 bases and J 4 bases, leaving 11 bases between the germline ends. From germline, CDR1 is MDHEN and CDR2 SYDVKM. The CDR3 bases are TGTGCCAGCAGTACCCAGGAAGGTAATGAAAAACTGTTTTTT. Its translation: CASSTQEGNEKLFF.

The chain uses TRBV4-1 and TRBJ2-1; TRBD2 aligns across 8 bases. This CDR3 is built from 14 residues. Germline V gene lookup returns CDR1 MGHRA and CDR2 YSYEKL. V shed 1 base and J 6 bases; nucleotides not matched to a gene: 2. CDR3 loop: CASSQAGGPNEQFF. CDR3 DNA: TGCGCCAGCAGCCAAGCGGGGGGGCCCAATGAGCAGTTCTTC.

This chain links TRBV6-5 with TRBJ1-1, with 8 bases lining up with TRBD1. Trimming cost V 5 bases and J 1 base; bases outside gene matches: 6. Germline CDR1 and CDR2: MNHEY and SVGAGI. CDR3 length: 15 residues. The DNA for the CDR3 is TGTGCCAGCAGTACTCCGGGACAGGCGAACACTGAAGCTTTCTTT. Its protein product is CASSTPGQANTEAFF.

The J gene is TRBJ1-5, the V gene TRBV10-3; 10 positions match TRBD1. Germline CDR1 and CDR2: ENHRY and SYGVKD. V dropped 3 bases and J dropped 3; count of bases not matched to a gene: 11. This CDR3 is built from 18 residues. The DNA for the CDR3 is TGTGCCATCAGTGACGTTTTTGGACAGGGGGGGAACAATCAGCCCCAGCATTTT. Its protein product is CAISDVFGQGGNNQPQHF.

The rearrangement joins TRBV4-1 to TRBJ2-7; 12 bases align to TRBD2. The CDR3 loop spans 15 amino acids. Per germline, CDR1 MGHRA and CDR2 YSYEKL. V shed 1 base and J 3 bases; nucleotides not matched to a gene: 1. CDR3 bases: TGCGCCAGCAGCCAAGGGACTAGCGGGATCTACGAGCAGTACTTC. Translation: CASSQGTSGIYEQYF.

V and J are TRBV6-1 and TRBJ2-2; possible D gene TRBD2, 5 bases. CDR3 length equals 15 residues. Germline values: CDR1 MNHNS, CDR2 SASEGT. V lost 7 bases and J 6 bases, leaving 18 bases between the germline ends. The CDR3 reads CASIYTSLAAGELFF. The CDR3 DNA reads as TGTGCCAGCATATACACTTCTCTAGCCGCCGGGGAGCTGTTTTTT.

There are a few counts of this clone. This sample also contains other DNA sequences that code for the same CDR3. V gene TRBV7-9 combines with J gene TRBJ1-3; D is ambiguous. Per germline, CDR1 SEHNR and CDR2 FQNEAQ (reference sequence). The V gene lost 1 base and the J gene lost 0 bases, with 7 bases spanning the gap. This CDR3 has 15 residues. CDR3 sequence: CASSLGRSSGNTIYF. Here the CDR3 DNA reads TGTGCCAGCAGCTTAGGTAGGAGCTCTGGAAACACCATATATTTT.

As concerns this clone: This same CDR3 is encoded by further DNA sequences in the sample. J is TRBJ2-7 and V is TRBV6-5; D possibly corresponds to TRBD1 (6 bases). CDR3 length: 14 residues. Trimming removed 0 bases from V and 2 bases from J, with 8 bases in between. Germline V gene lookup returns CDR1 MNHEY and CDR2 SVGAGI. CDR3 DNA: TGTGCCAGCAGTTACTCGACAGGTCCCTACGAGCAGTACTTC. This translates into CASSYSTGPYEQYF.

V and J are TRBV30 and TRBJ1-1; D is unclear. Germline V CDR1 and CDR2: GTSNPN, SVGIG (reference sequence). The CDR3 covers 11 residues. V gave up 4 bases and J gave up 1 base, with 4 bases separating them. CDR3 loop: CAWISNTEAFF. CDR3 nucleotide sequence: TGTGCCTGGATATCGAACACTGAAGCTTTCTTT.

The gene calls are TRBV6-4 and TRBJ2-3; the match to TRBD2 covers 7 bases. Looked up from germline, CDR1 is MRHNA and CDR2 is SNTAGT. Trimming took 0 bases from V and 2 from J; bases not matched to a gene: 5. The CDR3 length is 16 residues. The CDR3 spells CASSDSGQRDTDTQYF. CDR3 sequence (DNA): TGTGCCAGCAGTGACTCGGGCCAGCGGGACACAGATACGCAGTATTTT.

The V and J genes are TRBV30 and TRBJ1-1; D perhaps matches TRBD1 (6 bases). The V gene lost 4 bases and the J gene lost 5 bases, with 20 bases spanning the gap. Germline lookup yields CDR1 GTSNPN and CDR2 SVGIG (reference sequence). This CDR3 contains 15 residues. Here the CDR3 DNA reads TGTGCCTGGAAGGGGATGTACAGGGTGAGGACTGAAGCTTTCTTT. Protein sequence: CAWKGMYRVRTEAFF.

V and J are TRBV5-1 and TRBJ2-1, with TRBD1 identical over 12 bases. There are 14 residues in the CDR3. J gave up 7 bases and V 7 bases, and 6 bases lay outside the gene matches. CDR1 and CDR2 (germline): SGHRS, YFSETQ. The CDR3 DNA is TGCGCCAGCCTACCGGGACAGGGGGCAAATGAGCAGTTCTTC. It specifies CASLPGQGANEQFF.

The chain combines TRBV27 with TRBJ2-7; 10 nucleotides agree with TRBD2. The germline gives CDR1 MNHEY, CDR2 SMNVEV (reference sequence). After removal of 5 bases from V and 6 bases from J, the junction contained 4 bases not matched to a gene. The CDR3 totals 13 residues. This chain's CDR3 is CASSRASGGEQYF. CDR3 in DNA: TGTGCCAGCAGTCGCGCTAGCGGGGGCGAGCAGTACTTC.

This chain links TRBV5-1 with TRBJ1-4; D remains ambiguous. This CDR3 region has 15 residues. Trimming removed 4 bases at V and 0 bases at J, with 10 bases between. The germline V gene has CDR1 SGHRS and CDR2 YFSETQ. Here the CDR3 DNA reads TGCGCCAGCAGCGGTACTATCGCAACTAATGAAAAACTGTTTTTT. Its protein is CASSGTIATNEKLFF.

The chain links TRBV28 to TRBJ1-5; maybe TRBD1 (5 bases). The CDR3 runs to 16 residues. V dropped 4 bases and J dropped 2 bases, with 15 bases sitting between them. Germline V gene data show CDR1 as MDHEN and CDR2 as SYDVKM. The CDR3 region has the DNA TGTGCCAGCAGTTATCAAAGGACAAGACGCAATCAGCCCCAGCATTTT. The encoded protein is CASSYQRTRRNQPQHF.

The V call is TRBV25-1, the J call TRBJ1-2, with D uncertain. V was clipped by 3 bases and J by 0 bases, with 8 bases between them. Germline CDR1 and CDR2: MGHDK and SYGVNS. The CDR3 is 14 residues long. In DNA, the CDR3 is TGTGCCAGCAGTGACGAGGGTACTAACTATGGCTACACCTTC. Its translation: CASSDEGTNYGYTF.

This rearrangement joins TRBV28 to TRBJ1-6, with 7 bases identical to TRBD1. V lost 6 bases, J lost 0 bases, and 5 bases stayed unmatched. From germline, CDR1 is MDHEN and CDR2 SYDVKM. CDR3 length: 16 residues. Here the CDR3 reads CASRPSGGSYNSPLHF. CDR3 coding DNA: TGTGCCAGCAGGCCTTCAGGGGGCTCCTATAATTCACCCCTCCACTTT.

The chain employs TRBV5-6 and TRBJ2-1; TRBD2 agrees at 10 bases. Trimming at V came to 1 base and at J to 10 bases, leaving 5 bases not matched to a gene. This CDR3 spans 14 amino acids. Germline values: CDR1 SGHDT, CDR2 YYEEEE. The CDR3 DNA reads TGTGCCAGCAGCTTGTGGCTAGCGGGAGAGGAGCAGTTCTTC. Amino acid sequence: CASSLWLAGEEQFF.